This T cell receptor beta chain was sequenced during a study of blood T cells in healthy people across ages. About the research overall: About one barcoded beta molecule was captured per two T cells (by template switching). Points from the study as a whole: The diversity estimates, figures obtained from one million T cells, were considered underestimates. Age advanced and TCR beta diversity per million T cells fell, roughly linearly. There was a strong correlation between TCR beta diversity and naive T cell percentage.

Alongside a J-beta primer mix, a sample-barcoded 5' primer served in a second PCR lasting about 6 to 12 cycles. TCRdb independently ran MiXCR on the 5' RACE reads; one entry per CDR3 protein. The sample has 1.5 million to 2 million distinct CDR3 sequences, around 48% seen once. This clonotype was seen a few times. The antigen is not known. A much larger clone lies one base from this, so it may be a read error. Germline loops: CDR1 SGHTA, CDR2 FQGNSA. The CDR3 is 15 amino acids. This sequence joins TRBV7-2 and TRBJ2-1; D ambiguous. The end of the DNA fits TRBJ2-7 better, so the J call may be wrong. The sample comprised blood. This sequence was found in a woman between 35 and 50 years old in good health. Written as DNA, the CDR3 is TGTGCCAGCAGCTTAGGGCCAGGAACCTACAATGAGCAGTACTTC. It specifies CASSLGPGTYNEQYF.